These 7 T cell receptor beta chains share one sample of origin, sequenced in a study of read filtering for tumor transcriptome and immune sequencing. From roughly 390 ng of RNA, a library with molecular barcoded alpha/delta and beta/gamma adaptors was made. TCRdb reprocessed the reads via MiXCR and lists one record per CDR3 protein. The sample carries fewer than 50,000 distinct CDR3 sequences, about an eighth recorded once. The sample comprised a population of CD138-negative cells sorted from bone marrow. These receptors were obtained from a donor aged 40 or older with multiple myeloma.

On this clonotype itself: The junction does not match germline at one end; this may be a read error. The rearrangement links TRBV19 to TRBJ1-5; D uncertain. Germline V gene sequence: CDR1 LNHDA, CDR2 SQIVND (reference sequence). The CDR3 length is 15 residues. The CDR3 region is CASRWGLGSSQPQHF. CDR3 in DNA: TGTGCCAGTAGATGGGGTTTGGGTAGCAGTCAGCCCCAGCATTTT.

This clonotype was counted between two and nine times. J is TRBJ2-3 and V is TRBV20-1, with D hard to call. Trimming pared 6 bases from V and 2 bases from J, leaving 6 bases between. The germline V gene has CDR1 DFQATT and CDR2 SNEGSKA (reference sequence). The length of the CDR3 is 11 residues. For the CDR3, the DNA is TGCAGTGCCGAAACCACAGATACGCAGTATTTT. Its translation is CSAETTDTQYF.

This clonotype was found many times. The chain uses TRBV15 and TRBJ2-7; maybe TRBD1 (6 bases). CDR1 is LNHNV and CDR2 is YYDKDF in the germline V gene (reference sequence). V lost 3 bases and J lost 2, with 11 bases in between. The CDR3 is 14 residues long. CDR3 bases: TGTGCCACCAGCAGTAGACAGGCCACCTACGAGCAGTACTTC. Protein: CATSSRQATYEQYF.

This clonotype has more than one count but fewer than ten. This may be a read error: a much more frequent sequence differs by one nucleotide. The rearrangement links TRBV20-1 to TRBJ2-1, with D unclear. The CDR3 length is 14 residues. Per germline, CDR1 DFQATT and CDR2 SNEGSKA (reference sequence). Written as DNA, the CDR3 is TGCAGTGCTTATCCCCCGCTAGTAAAAAATGGGCAGTTCTTC. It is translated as CSAYPPLVKNGQFF.

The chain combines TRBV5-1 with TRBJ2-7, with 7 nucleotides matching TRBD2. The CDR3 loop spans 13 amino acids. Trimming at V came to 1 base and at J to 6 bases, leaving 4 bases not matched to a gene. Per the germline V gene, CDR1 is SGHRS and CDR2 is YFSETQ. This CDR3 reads CASSLSVAGEQYF. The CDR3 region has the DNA TGCGCCAGCAGCTTGTCGGTAGCGGGCGAGCAGTACTTC.

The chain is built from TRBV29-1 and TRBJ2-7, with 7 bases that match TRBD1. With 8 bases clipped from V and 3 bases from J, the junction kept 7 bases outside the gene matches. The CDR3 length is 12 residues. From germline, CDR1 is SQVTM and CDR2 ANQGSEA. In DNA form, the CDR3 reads TGCAGCTTCGAGGCAGGGGGCTACGAGCAGTACTTC. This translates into CSFEAGGYEQYF.

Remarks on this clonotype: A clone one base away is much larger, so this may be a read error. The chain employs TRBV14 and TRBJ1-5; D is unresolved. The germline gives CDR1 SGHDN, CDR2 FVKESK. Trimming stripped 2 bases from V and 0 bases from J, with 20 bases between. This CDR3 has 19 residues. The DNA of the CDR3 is TGTGCCAGCAGCCAACTTCCGGGGTGTGGGCTTGATAGCAATCAGCCCCAGCATTTT. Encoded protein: CASSQLPGCGLDSNQPQHF.